The sequence of this T cell receptor (beta chain) was determined in a study of beta chain features in type 1 diabetes. Study-wide context: The study found patients and healthy donors alike in age, gender and cell yields. Overall study results and limits: In every one of the four CD4+ subsets, TCRB CDR3s were moderately but significantly shorter in Type 1 diabetes patients. Shorter templates might be favored by PCR, equally in patients and controls.

The isolated RNA, all of it, was reverse transcribed, so expressed TCRB transcripts were what got sequenced. Naive, central memory and regulatory T cell samples averaged roughly 3.6 million immunoSEQ reads each. The assay was immunoSEQ multiplex PCR, and TCRdb's table has in-frame clones only and misses some. Counted here are roughly 350,000 clones, 8.5% to 10% occurring once; the ten biggest clones make up 0.55% to 0.75%. Comment on this clone: Its matching antigen is unknown. This CDR3 is also generated by other DNA sequences in the sample.

One heparinised blood draw averaging roughly 120 mL was given by each donor. The CDR3 has 14 residues. Germline CDR1 and CDR2: SQVTM and ANQGSEA. V was shortened by 6 bases and J by 1 base, with 16 bases between the two germline ends. The V call is TRBV29-1, the J call TRBJ2-7, with D possibly being TRBD2 (5 bases). The TCR originated in a man aged 25-40 years with type 1 diabetes. The sample taken for sequencing was central memory CD4+ T cells from blood. For the CDR3, the DNA is TGCAGCGTGATCCGGGATCGGGGATCCTACGAGCAGTACTTC. Protein product: CSVIRDRGSYEQYF.